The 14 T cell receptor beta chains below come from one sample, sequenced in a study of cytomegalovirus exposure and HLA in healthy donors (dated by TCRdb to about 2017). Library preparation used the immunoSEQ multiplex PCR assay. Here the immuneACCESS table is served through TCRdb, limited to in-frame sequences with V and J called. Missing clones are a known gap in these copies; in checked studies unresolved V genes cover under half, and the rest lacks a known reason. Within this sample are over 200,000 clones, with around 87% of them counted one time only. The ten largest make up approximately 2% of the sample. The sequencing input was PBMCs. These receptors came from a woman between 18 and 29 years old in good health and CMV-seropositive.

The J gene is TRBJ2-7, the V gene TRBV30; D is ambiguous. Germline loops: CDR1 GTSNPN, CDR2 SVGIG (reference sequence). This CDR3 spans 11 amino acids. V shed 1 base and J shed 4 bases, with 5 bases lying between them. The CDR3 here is CAWSAHYEQYF. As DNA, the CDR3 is TGTGCCTGGAGTGCACATTACGAGCAGTACTTC.

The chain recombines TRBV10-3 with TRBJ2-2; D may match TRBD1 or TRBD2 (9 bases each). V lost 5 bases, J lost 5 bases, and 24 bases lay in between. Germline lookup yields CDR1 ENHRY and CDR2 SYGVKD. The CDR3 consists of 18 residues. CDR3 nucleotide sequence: TGTGCCATCAGTCAGGGACAGGGTCTAGCGGGGCGGACCGGGGAGCTGTTTTTT. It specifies CAISQGQGLAGRTGELFF.

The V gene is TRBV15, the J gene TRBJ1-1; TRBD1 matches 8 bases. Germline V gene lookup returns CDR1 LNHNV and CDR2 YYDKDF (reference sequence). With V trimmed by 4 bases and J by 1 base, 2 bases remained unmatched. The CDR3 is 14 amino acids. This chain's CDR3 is CATSIDRGNTEAFF. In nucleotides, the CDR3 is TGTGCCACCAGCATAGACAGGGGGAACACTGAAGCTTTCTTT. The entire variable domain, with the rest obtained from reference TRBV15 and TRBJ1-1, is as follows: DAMVIQNPRYQVTQFGKPVTLSCSQTLNHNVMYWYQQKSSQAPKLLFHYYDKDFNNEADTPDNFQSRRPNTSFCFLDIRSPGLGDTAMYLCATSIDRGNTEAFFGQGTRLTVV.

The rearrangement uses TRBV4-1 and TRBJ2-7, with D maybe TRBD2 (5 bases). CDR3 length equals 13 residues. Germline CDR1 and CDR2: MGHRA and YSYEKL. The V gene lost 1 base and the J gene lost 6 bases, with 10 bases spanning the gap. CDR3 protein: CASSQVGIGEQYF. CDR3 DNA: TGCGCCAGCAGCCAAGTCGGGATTGGCGAGCAGTACTTC.

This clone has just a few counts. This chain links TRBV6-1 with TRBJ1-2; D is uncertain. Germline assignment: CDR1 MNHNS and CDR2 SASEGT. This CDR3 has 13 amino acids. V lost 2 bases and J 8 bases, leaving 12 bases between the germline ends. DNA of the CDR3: TGTGCCAGCAGTGAATATCTGGGCTCGGGCTACACCTTC. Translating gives CASSEYLGSGYTF.

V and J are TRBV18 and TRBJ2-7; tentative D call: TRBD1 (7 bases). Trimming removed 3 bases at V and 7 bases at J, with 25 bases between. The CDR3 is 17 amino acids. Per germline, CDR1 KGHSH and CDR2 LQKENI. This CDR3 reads CASSPQMLGKGAGEQYF. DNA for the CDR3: TGTGCCAGCTCACCTCAAATGCTCGGGAAGGGGGCGGGAGAGCAGTACTTC.

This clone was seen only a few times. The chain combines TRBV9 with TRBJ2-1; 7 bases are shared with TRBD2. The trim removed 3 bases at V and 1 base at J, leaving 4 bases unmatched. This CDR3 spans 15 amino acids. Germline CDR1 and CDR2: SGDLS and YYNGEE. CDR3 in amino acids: CASSGGGGSYNEQFF. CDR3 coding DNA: TGTGCCAGCAGCGGAGGCGGGGGATCCTACAATGAGCAGTTCTTC.

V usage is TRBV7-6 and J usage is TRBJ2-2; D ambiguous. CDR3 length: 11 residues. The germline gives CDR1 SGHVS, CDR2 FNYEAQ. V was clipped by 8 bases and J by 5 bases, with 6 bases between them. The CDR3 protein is CASSATGELFF. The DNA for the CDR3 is TGTGCCAGCTCCGCGACCGGGGAGCTGTTTTTT. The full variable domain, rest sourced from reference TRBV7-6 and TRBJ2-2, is GAGVSQSPRYKVTKRGQDVALRCDPISGHVSLYWYRQALGQGPEFLTYFNYEAQQDKSGLPNDRFSAERPEGSISTLTIQRTEQRDSAMYRCASSATGELFFGEGSRLTVL.

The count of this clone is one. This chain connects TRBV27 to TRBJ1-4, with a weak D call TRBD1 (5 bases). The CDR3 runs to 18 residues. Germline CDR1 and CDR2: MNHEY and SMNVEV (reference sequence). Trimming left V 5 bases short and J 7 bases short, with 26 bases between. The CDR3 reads CASSPHPQGPNHGEKLFF. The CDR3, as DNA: TGTGCCAGCAGTCCTCATCCCCAGGGTCCAAATCATGGTGAAAAACTGTTTTTT.

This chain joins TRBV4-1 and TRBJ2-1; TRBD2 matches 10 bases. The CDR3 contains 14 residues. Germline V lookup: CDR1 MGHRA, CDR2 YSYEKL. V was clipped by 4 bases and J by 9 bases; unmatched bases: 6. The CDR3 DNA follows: TGCGCCAGCAGCCCCTATAGCGGGAGGAGTGAGCAGTTCTTC. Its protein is CASSPYSGRSEQFF.

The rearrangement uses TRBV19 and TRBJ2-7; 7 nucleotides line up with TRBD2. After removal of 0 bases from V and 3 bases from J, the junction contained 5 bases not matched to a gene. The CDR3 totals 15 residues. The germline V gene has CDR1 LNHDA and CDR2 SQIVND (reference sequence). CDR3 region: CASSIDGAGSYEQYF. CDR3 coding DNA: TGTGCCAGTAGTATAGATGGAGCGGGAAGCTACGAGCAGTACTTC.

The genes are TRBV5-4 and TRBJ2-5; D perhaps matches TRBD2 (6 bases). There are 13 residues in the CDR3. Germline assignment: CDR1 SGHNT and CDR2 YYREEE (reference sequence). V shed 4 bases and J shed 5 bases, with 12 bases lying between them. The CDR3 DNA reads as TGTGCCAGCAGCGAGGACTATTCGGAGACCCAGTACTTC. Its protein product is CASSEDYSETQYF. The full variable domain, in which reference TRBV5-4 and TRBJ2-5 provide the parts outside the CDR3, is ETGVTQSPTHLIKTRGQQVTLRCSSQSGHNTVSWYQQALGQGPQFIFQYYREEENGRGNFPPRFSGLQFPNYSSELNVNALELDDSALYLCASSEDYSETQYFGPGTRLLVL.

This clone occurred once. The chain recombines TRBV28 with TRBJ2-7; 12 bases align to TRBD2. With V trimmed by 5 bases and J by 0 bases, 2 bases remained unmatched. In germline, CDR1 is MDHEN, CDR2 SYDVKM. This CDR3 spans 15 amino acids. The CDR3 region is CASSVGLAGSYEQYF. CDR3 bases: TGTGCCAGCAGTGTGGGACTAGCGGGCTCCTACGAGCAGTACTTC.

CDR3 sequence reads: CASSFGGWSYNEQFF. In nucleotides, the CDR3 is TGTGCCAGCAGCTTCGGGGGGTGGTCCTACAATGAGCAGTTCTTC. The chain combines TRBV5-6 with TRBJ2-1, with 7 bases identical to TRBD2. CDR3 length equals 15 residues. Germline V CDR1 and CDR2: SGHDT, YYEEEE. The V and J ends lost 2 bases and 1 base, in that order; junction bases with no gene match: 3.